The source of this T cell receptor beta chain is a study of cytomegalovirus exposure and HLA in healthy donors. Study-level results: Sequencing artifact likely explains a cluster of highly shared sequence variants. In an earlier analysis, most TCR beta V segments were productive about 87% or about 30% of the time.

The PCR contained 60 Vbeta and 13 Jbeta primers. Only in-frame clones appear in the TCRdb table, and some are missing; sequencing was by immunoSEQ multiplex PCR. The sample carries about 140,000 clones, 70% to 80% recorded once. Trimming took 3 bases from V and 6 from J; bases not matched to a gene: 8. Germline V gives CDR1 WSHSY, CDR2 SAAADI. The CDR3 contains 15 residues. As for this clone: Its antigen is as yet unknown.

Sequenced input: PBMCs. The sequence was obtained from a woman aged 18 to 35 in good health and CMV-seropositive. The chain couples TRBV10-2 to TRBJ2-1, with 7 bases fitting TRBD1. The CDR3 nucleotides read TGCGCCAGCAGTGAACGTAGGGGGCCGACCAATGAGCAGTTCTTC. It specifies CASSERRGPTNEQFF.